Following are 7 T cell receptor beta chains from one sample sequenced in a study of blood T cell repertoires in COVID-19. The repertoire was sequenced with immunoSEQ multiplex PCR; TCRdb's copy has only in-frame clones and lacks some. The sample contains a few hundred thousand clones, nearly 90% of which appear only once. Sequencing was carried out using peripheral blood. The receptors here all came from a woman in her sixties with COVID-19, enrolled during active disease.

The rearrangement links TRBV5-1 to TRBJ2-5; 14 bases are a match to TRBD2. Germline trimming cut 2 bases from V and 4 bases from J; bases unmatched to any gene: 4. Looked up from germline, CDR1 is SGHRS and CDR2 is YFSETQ. The CDR3 has 16 residues. The CDR3 DNA reads TGCGCCAGCAGCTTTTATGGGACTAGCGGGGGAGAGACCCAGTACTTC. Translation gives CASSFYGTSGGETQYF.

The chain recombines TRBV4-1 with TRBJ2-4; 16 bases match TRBD2. In germline, CDR1 is MGHRA, CDR2 YSYEKL. The CDR3 covers 20 residues. Trimming took 4 bases from V and 0 from J; bases not matched to a gene: 9. In DNA form, the CDR3 reads TGCGCCAGCAGCCTTGGGACTAGCGGGGGGGCCATGATAGCCAAAAACATTCAGTACTTC. Translation gives CASSLGTSGGAMIAKNIQYF.

The chain combines TRBV14 with TRBJ1-1; 9 positions match TRBD1. V shed 5 bases, J shed 0 bases, and the junction held 10 bases outside the gene matches. In germline, CDR1 is SGHDN, CDR2 FVKESK. The CDR3 extends over 17 amino acids. CDR3 nucleotide sequence: TGTGCCAGCAGCATAGGACAGGGGATCACCGTGAACACTGAAGCTTTCTTT. Residues: CASSIGQGITVNTEAFF.

This chain joins TRBV10-3 and TRBJ2-7; TRBD1 might be the D (6 bases). This CDR3 has 14 amino acids. Trimming stripped 8 bases from V and 5 bases from J, with 19 bases between. Germline V lookup: CDR1 ENHRY, CDR2 SYGVKD. The CDR3, as DNA: TGTGCCATCCAAGAAACCCGACAGGACCACGAGCAGTACTTC. It specifies CAIQETRQDHEQYF.

This clone was picked up one time. The chain joins TRBV5-1 to TRBJ2-2; D not certain. Trimming left V 3 bases short and J 0 bases short, with 6 bases between. CDR1 SGHRS and CDR2 YFSETQ come from the germline V gene. The CDR3 is 14 amino acids. The CDR3 here is CASSSFTNTGELFF. The CDR3 DNA is TGCGCCAGCAGCTCGTTTACGAACACCGGGGAGCTGTTTTTT.

The rearrangement uses TRBV11-2 and TRBJ2-3; no clear D. V lost 1 base and J 0 bases, leaving 17 bases between the germline ends. This CDR3 has 18 amino acids. Germline V gene sequence: CDR1 SGHAT, CDR2 FQNNGV. CDR3 loop: CASSLVFLAADSTDTQYF. The DNA for the CDR3 is TGTGCCAGCAGCTTAGTTTTCCTCGCGGCTGATAGCACAGATACGCAGTATTTT.

V usage is TRBV7-2 and J usage is TRBJ2-7; no reliable D call. Trimming took 0 bases from V and 2 from J, leaving 5 bases between them. The CDR3 runs 13 residues. Germline CDR1 reads SGHTA; CDR2 reads FQGNSA. CDR3 nucleotide sequence: TGTGCCAGCAGCTTAGCCGGTGCCTACGAGCAGTACTTC. The encoded protein is CASSLAGAYEQYF. Variable domain in full (rest from reference TRBV7-2 and TRBJ2-7): GAGVSQSPSNKVTEKGKDVELRCDPISGHTALYWYRQSLGQGLEFLIYFQGNSAPDKSGLPSDRFSAERTGGSVSTLTIQRTQQEDSAVYLCASSLAGAYEQYFGPGTRLTVT.